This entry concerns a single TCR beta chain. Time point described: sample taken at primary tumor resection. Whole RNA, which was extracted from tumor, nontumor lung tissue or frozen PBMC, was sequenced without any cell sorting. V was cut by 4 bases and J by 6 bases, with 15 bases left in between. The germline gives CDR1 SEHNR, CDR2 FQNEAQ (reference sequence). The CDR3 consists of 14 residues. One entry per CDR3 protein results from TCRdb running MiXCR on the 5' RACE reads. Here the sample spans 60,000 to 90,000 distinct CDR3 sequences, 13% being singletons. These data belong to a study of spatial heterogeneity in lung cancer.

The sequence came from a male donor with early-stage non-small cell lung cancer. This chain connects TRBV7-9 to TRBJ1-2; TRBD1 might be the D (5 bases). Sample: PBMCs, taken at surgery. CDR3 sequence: CASSSSGTEDGYTF. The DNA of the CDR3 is TGTGCCAGCAGCTCGTCCGGGACGGAGGATGGCTACACCTTC. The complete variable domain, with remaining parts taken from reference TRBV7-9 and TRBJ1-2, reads DTGVSQNPRHKITKRGQNVTFRCDPISEHNRLYWYRQTLGQGPEFLTYFQNEAQLEKSRLLSDRFSAERPKGSFSTLEIQRTEQGDSAMYLCASSSSGTEDGYTFGSGTRLTVV.